This T cell receptor (beta chain) stems from a study of T-cell reconstitution after alpha-beta-depleted transplantation in children. In regard to this clonotype: The target antigen is unknown.

Unique molecular identifiers were incorporated when the TCRbeta library was constructed. Each CDR3 protein is one row after TCRdb ran MiXCR on the PCR reads. The table records roughly 310,000 distinct CDR3 sequences, around 25% of them present only once. Germline V gene data show CDR1 as DFQATT and CDR2 as SNEGSKA (reference sequence). The CDR3 covers 15 residues. V was shortened by 3 bases and J by 0 bases, with 15 bases between the two germline ends. Findings of the study overall: The origin of alpha-beta T cells about two months after transplant was reportedly several hundred expanded graft clones.

Sequencing was performed on PBMCs, mostly from graft donor cells, taken 180 days after TCRalphabeta/CD19-depleted stem cell transplant. This TCR was sampled from a male patient aged 10 to 17 who had a stem cell transplant for acute lymphoblastic leukemia, so the T cells may come from the graft donor. The chain joins TRBV20-1 to TRBJ2-7; D could derive from TRBD1 or TRBD2 (5 bases each). This chain's CDR3 is CSARFWGPDSYEQYF. In DNA, the CDR3 is TGCAGTGCTAGGTTTTGGGGACCGGACTCCTACGAGCAGTACTTC.